This T cell receptor (beta chain) was identified in a study of spatial heterogeneity in lung cancer. Study-wide points: Approximate estimated coverage of tumor T cells amounted to around 6.3% for alpha and 11% to 15% for beta chains. Tumors with more nonsynonymous mutations had more expanded intratumoral alpha and beta TCRs.

Every TCR cDNA molecule bore a unique molecular identifier. TCRdb fed the 5' RACE reads into MiXCR, producing one record per CDR3 protein. Among 20,000 to 25,000 distinct CDR3 sequences, roughly 15% were seen once, and the ten largest hold over 25%. Time point in this sample: sample taken at primary tumor resection. Samples were donated by 72 untreated early-stage non-small cell lung cancer patients. Whole RNA, which was extracted from tumor, nontumor lung tissue or frozen PBMC, was sequenced without any cell sorting. This clonotype was seen repeatedly, ten times or more. Its specificity is not known. This specimen was lung tumor tissue, taken at surgery. The sequence derives from a female donor with early-stage non-small cell lung cancer.

In DNA, the CDR3 is TGTGCCACCAGTGATTTGCGCGGTGAGCAGTACTTC. Protein product: CATSDLRGEQYF. The rearrangement links TRBV24-1 to TRBJ2-7; D gene unclear. The CDR3 loop spans 12 amino acids. Trimming pared 0 bases from V and 7 bases from J, leaving 6 bases between. Germline V CDR1 and CDR2: KGHDR, SFDVKD.